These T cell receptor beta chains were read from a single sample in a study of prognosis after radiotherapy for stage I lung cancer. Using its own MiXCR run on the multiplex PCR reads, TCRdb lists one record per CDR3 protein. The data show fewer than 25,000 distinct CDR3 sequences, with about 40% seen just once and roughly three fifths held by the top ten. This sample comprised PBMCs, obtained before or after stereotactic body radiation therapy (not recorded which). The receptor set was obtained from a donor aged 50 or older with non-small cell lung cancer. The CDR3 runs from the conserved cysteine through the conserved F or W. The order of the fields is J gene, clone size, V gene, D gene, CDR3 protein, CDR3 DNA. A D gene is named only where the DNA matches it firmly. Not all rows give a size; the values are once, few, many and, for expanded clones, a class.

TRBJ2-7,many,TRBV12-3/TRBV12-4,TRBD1,CASSLVGTGTYEQYF,TGTGCCAGCAGTTTAGTCGGGACAGGAACCTACGAGCAGTACTTC
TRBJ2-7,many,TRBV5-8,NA,CASSRRGALEQYF,TGTGCCAGCAGCCGGCGCGGGGCGCTAGAGCAGTACTTC
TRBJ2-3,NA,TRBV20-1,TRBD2,CSARDQLAGWIDTQYF,TGCAGTGCTAGAGATCAGCTAGCGGGATGGATAGATACGCAGTATTTT
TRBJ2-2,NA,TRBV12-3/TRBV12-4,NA,CASSLSGSGTGELFF,TGTGCCAGCAGTTTGTCGGGTAGTGGCACCGGGGAGCTGTTTTTT
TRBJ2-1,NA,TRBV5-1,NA,CASSLSAEQFF,TGCGCCAGCAGCTTGTCTGCTGAGCAGTTCTTC
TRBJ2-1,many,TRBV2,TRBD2,CASRIIAGASNEQFF,TGTGCCAGCAGGATTATAGCGGGAGCGTCCAATGAGCAGTTCTTC
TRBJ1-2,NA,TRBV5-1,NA,CASILVQSPDGYTF,TGCGCCAGCATCTTGGTCCAGTCCCCCGATGGCTACACCTTC
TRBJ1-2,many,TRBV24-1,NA,CATSERDGTSGSYGYTF,TGTGCCACCAGTGAGCGGGACGGTACCTCGGGGTCTTATGGCTACACCTTC
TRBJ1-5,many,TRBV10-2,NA,CASSEAGMLSNQPQHF,TGCGCCAGCAGTGAGGCGGGGATGCTAAGCAATCAGCCCCAGCATTTT
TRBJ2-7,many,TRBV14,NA,CASSQDSGQPNQYEQYF,TGTGCCAGCAGCCAAGACTCCGGACAACCGAACCAGTACGAGCAGTACTTC
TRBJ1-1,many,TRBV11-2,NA,CASSSDWGGEAFF,TGTGCCAGCAGCTCAGACTGGGGCGGTGAAGCTTTCTTT
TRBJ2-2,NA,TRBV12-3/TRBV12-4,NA,CASSFSLGDELFF,TGTGCCAGCAGTTTCTCGTTAGGGGATGAGCTGTTTTTT
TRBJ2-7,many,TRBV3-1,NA,CASSPPLRATYEQYF,TGTGCCAGCAGCCCTCCGTTGCGGGCCACCTACGAGCAGTACTTC
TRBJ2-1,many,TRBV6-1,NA,CASTTDWGLYNEQFF,TGTGCCAGCACCACTGACTGGGGACTTTACAATGAGCAGTTCTTC
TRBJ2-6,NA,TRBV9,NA,CASIWEASFANVLTF,TGTGCCAGCATTTGGGAGGCTAGTTTCGCCAACGTTCTGACTTTC
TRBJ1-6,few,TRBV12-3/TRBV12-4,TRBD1,CASSDRGDRGRNSPLHF,TGTGCCAGCAGTGATCGAGGGGACAGGGGGCGAAATTCACCCCTCCACTTT
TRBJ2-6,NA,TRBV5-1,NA,CASMGSGSGANFLTF,TGCGCCAGCATGGGATCTGGCTCTGGGGCCAACTTCCTGACTTTC
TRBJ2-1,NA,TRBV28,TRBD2,CASRGGNSGRPSSYNEQFF,TGTGCCAGCAGAGGGGGGAATAGCGGGAGGCCGAGCTCCTACAATGAGCAGTTCTTC
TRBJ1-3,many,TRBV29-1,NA,CSVVQGTRGNTIYF,TGCAGCGTCGTTCAGGGGACCAGGGGAAACACCATATATTTT
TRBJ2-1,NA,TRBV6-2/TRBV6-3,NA,CASSQRSSYNEQFF,TGTGCCAGCAGTCAGCGGAGCTCCTACAATGAGCAGTTCTTC
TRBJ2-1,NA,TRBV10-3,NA,CAISEGSAGSYNEQFF,TGTGCCATCAGTGAGGGCAGTGCGGGGTCCTACAATGAGCAGTTCTTC
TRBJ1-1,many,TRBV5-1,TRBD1,CASSLRPQGDNTEAFF,TGCGCCAGCAGCTTGCGCCCACAGGGGGACAACACTGAAGCTTTCTTT
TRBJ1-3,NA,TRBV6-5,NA,CASSYSGQSSGNTIYF,TGTGCCAGCAGTTACTCGGGCCAGAGCTCTGGAAACACCATATATTTT
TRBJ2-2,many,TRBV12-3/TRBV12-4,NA,CASTPQHYTGELFF,TGTGCCAGCACCCCTCAACACTACACCGGGGAGCTGTTTTTT
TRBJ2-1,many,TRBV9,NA,CASSPPRALSNEQFF,TGTGCCAGCAGCCCCCCTAGGGCCTTGAGCAATGAGCAGTTCTTC
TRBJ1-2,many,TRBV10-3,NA,CAIRQGGPYGYTF,TGTGCCATCAGGCAAGGGGGACCCTATGGCTACACCTTC